A single T cell receptor (beta chain) is shown here with its context. Its antigen is undetermined. The data were taken from a study of cytomegalovirus exposure and HLA in healthy donors. The CDR3 consists of 15 residues. The V segment lost 0 bases and the J segment 2 bases; nucleotides outside the gene matches: 3. Germline V gene lookup returns CDR1 SGHRS and CDR2 YFSETQ. PCR involved 60 Vbeta and 13 Jbeta primers. Clones were sequenced by immunoSEQ multiplex PCR, and TCRdb holds only the in-frame ones, with some missing. The sample has roughly 140,000 clones, 63% seen once; the top ten hold approximately 7%. Findings of the study overall: Productive status was seen about 90% or about 30% of the time for most TCR beta V segments in an earlier analysis. Later analysis indicated greater clonal expansion among HLA-associated TCR beta chains than among equally common other chains.

This chain joins TRBV5-1 and TRBJ2-7; 9 nucleotides agree with TRBD2. The source material was PBMCs. The TCR was taken from a woman aged 60-75 years in good health and CMV-seropositive. In nucleotides, the CDR3 is TGCGCCAGCAGCTTGGGACTAGCGGAAACCTACGAGCAGTACTTC. Its translation: CASSLGLAETYEQYF.